This entry lists 22 T cell receptor beta chains sequenced from one sample in a study of shared clonotypes between healthy human individuals. This table comes from immunoSEQ multiplex PCR, and its TCRdb copy is limited to in-frame clones, with some not included. Of some 240,000 clones in the sample, 65% were seen once. The sequenced material came from memory CD4+ T cells sorted from blood. Subset reported: CD45RA-negative fraction. The receptors stem from a man in his thirties or forties in good health.

CDR3 sequence: CASRRGTGDGYTF. DNA for the CDR3: TGTGCCAGCAGACGAGGGACAGGGGATGGCTACACCTTC. The chain uses TRBV6-5 and TRBJ1-2; TRBD1 aligns across 10 bases. The CDR3 spans 13 residues. Losses at the gene ends were 6 bases for V and 6 bases for J; bases not matched to a gene: 4. Germline CDR1 MNHEY, CDR2 SVGAGI.

The V call is TRBV7-9, the J call TRBJ2-1; no clear D gene. The CDR3 length is 16 residues. V was pared by 5 bases and J by 2 bases, with 16 bases between. Looked up from germline, CDR1 is SEHNR and CDR2 is FQNEAQ (reference sequence). The CDR3 bases are TGTGCCAGCAGCCGTTTCATACGAAGCACCTACAATGAGCAGTTCTTC. Translation: CASSRFIRSTYNEQFF. Full variable domain (missing parts from reference TRBV7-9 and TRBJ2-1): DTGVSQNPRHKITKRGQNVTFRCDPISEHNRLYWYRQTLGQGPEFLTYFQNEAQLEKSRLLSDRFSAERPKGSFSTLEIQRTEQGDSAMYLCASSRFIRSTYNEQFFGPGTRLTVL.

Turning to this clone: Other DNA sequences in the sample encode the same CDR3. CDR3 protein: CASSPNRGKETQYF. CDR3 coding DNA: TGTGCCAGCTCACCCAACAGGGGCAAAGAGACCCAGTACTTC. V gene TRBV18 combines with J gene TRBJ2-5; 7 nucleotides match TRBD1. The germline gives CDR1 KGHSH, CDR2 LQKENI. The V segment lost 3 bases and the J segment 3 bases; nucleotides outside the gene matches: 4. The CDR3 has 14 amino acids.

The chain joins TRBV6-5 to TRBJ1-2, with 8 positions matching TRBD1. CDR3 size: 14 residues. The germline V gene encodes CDR1 MNHEY and CDR2 SVGAGI. V trimming: 4 bases; J trimming: 5 bases; junction bases outside the gene matches: 6. The CDR3 loop is CASSFDRGLYGYTF. The CDR3 DNA sequence: TGTGCCAGCAGTTTTGACAGGGGATTGTATGGCTACACCTTC.

The V gene is TRBV29-1, the J gene TRBJ2-3; 7 bases agree with TRBD2. V was pared by 2 bases and J by 2 bases, with 16 bases of the junction left unmatched. The CDR3 runs to 18 residues. Germline V lookup: CDR1 SQVTM, CDR2 ANQGSEA. The CDR3 coding sequence is TGCAGCGTTGAACGTGGGGGGAGGGCCATAACCGTCACAGATACGCAGTATTTT. Its protein product is CSVERGGRAITVTDTQYF.

The chain joins TRBV11-2 to TRBJ2-6; 7 bases are a match to TRBD1. Germline loops: CDR1 SGHAT, CDR2 FQNNGV. V lost 8 bases and J lost 0; bases outside the gene matches: 13. The CDR3 consists of 18 residues. For the CDR3, the DNA is TGTGCCAGCCAGATCGGGACAGTGAACTACTCTGGGGCCAACGTCCTGACTTTC. Translation: CASQIGTVNYSGANVLTF.

In this sample, this clone turned up once. This chain uses TRBV5-1 with TRBJ2-7, with D perhaps matching TRBD1 (6 bases). Germline V gives CDR1 SGHRS, CDR2 YFSETQ. The germline V and J ends were trimmed by 0 bases and 3 bases, with 13 bases remaining between them. This CDR3 has 15 amino acids. The CDR3 DNA is TGCGCCAGCAGCTTGGACGGACAGTACCTCTACGAGCAGTACTTC. Translating gives CASSLDGQYLYEQYF.

The chain joins TRBV28 to TRBJ1-2; D not resolved. Trimming pared 3 bases from V and 8 bases from J, leaving 16 bases between. Germline CDR1 is MDHEN and CDR2 is SYDVKM. CDR3 size: 14 residues. In DNA form, the CDR3 reads TGTGCCAGCAGTTTTCCCGGGGAGCCTTGGGGCTACACCTTC. Amino acid sequence: CASSFPGEPWGYTF.

In this sample, this clone turned up a few times. The chain recombines TRBV28 with TRBJ1-1, with TRBD1 as a possible D gene (5 bases). Germline CDR1 is MDHEN and CDR2 is SYDVKM. The length of the CDR3 is 12 residues. The V gene lost 3 bases and the J gene lost 6 bases, with 8 bases spanning the gap. The CDR3 is CASSFTGAEAFF. The CDR3 region has the DNA TGTGCCAGCAGTTTCACGGGGGCTGAAGCTTTCTTT.

The rearrangement uses TRBV5-1 and TRBJ2-3, with D possibly matching TRBD1 (5 bases). The germline CDR1 and CDR2 sequences are SGHRS and YFSETQ. Deletions cut 0 bases from V and 5 bases from J, with 7 bases between. The CDR3 runs to 13 residues. The CDR3 spells CASSLGQQDTQYF. The DNA for the CDR3 is TGCGCCAGCAGCTTGGGACAGCAAGATACGCAGTATTTT.

The chain recombines TRBV19 with TRBJ1-2; 10 positions agree with TRBD1. The CDR3 has 16 amino acids. Per the germline V gene, CDR1 is LNHDA and CDR2 is SQIVND (reference sequence). V dropped 3 bases and J dropped 1; count of bases not matched to a gene: 5. The CDR3, as DNA: TGTGCCAGTAGTATGCGAGGACAGGGGGATAACTATGGCTACACCTTC. This encodes CASSMRGQGDNYGYTF.

This clone has more than one count but fewer than ten. The chain combines TRBV2 with TRBJ2-5; D ambiguous. Germline V gene sequence: CDR1 SNHLY, CDR2 FYNNEI. The CDR3 covers 11 residues. V was pared by 8 bases and J by 5 bases, with 9 bases between. CDR3 coding DNA: TGTGCCAGCCTAGAGGTTGAGACCCAGTACTTC. Encoded protein: CASLEVETQYF.

The J gene is TRBJ2-6, the V gene TRBV19; the match to TRBD1 covers 7 bases. The CDR3 extends over 15 amino acids. Germline V gene data show CDR1 as LNHDA and CDR2 as SQIVND (reference sequence). J was trimmed by 4 bases and V by 6 bases; bases with no gene match: 6. CDR3 sequence reads: CASRGTALGANVLTF. CDR3 bases: TGTGCCAGTAGGGGGACAGCTTTAGGGGCCAACGTCCTGACTTTC.

The chain carries TRBV9 and TRBJ2-3; D might be TRBD2 (5 bases). Trimming removed 3 bases at V and 3 bases at J, with 11 bases between. CDR1 is SGDLS and CDR2 is YYNGEE in the germline V gene. This CDR3 has 14 residues. In DNA form, the CDR3 reads TGTGCCAGCAGCGCGCGGGTGTGGACAGATACGCAGTATTTT. It translates to CASSARVWTDTQYF.

The CDR3 nucleotides are TGTGCCAGCAGCTTAGTGGCAGAGAACACTGAAGCTTTCTTT. Translated, it gives CASSLVAENTEAFF. The chain links TRBV7-9 to TRBJ1-1; no definite D call. V lost 1 base to trimming and J lost 1 base, with 7 bases between them. This CDR3 has 14 amino acids. Germline V gene sequence: CDR1 SEHNR, CDR2 FQNEAQ (reference sequence).

This rearrangement joins TRBV4-1 to TRBJ2-3; TRBD2 might be the D (7 bases). This CDR3 comprises 16 residues. Per the germline V gene, CDR1 is MGHRA and CDR2 is YSYEKL. Trimming took 0 bases from V and 4 from J, leaving 14 bases between them. Written as DNA, the CDR3 is TGCGCCAGCAGCCAAGATGAGGGGGGGACGGCAGATACGCAGTATTTT. This encodes CASSQDEGGTADTQYF.

In its sample, this clone was seen a few times. V and J are TRBV5-1 and TRBJ2-1, with 10 bases lining up with TRBD2. V was clipped by 7 bases and J by 7 bases; unmatched bases: 5. The CDR3 length is 13 residues. The germline CDR1 and CDR2 sequences are SGHRS and YFSETQ. As DNA, the CDR3 is TGCGCCAGCGGAAGCGGGAGGGCGAATGAGCAGTTCTTC. This translates into CASGSGRANEQFF.

The chain links TRBV6-5 to TRBJ1-1, with 7 bases aligning to TRBD1. The germline V gene encodes CDR1 MNHEY and CDR2 SVGAGI. The CDR3 extends over 14 amino acids. J was trimmed by 1 base and V by 8 bases; bases with no gene match: 7. Here the CDR3 reads CASSPGGRNTEAFF. As DNA, the CDR3 is TGTGCCAGCTCCCCAGGGGGACGGAACACTGAAGCTTTCTTT.

The chain recombines TRBV6-5 with TRBJ1-1; 7 bases are shared with TRBD1. Germline trimming cut 2 bases from V and 0 bases from J; bases unmatched to any gene: 3. The CDR3 totals 15 residues. CDR1 and CDR2 (germline): MNHEY, SVGAGI. CDR3 bases: TGTGCCAGCAGTTACGCGGGACAGATGAACACTGAAGCTTTCTTT. It encodes CASSYAGQMNTEAFF.

Of note for this clone: This sample also contains other DNA sequences that code for the same CDR3. The chain joins TRBV5-5 to TRBJ1-3; TRBD1 agrees at 9 bases. From germline, CDR1 is SGHKS and CDR2 YYEKEE (reference sequence). V was clipped by 5 bases and J by 4 bases; unmatched bases: 4. The CDR3 totals 14 residues. Here the CDR3 reads CASRPTGGGNTIYF. CDR3 DNA sequence: TGTGCCAGCAGGCCGACAGGGGGAGGAAACACCATATATTTT.

This sequence joins TRBV11-2 and TRBJ2-1; 11 bases are a match to TRBD2. The germline V gene encodes CDR1 SGHAT and CDR2 FQNNGV. The CDR3 totals 14 residues. V was clipped by 5 bases and J by 9 bases; unmatched bases: 6. CDR3 in DNA: TGTGCCAGCAGCCCTGGGACTAGCGGAAGTGAGCAGTTCTTC. Amino acids: CASSPGTSGSEQFF. The variable domain in full, with the rest retrieved from reference TRBV11-2 and TRBJ2-1, is EAGVAQSPRYKIIEKRQSVAFWCNPISGHATLYWYQQILGQGPKLLIQFQNNGVVDDSQLPKDRFSAERLKGVDSTLKIQPAKLEDSAVYLCASSPGTSGSEQFFGPGTRLTVL.

This clone has a handful of counts. This chain links TRBV18 with TRBJ2-5; D not resolved. V was clipped by 3 bases and J by 0 bases, with 5 bases between them. Per the germline V gene, CDR1 is KGHSH and CDR2 is LQKENI. The CDR3 totals 13 residues. In DNA form, the CDR3 reads TGTGCCAGCTCACCCCAATACCAAGAGACCCAGTACTTC. It yields the protein CASSPQYQETQYF.